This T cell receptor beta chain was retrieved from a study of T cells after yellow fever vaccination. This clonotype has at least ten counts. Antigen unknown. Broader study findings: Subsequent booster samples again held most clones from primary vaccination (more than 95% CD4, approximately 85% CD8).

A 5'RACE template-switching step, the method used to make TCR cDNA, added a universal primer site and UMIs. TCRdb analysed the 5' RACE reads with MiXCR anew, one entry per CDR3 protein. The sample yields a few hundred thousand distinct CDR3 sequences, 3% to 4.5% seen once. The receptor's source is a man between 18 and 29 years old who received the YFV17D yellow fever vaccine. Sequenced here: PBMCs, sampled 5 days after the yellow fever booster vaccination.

CDR3 in DNA: TGTGCCAGCAGTTTCTCTCCCGGGACAGGGGGCCGAGAGACCCAGTACTTC. Translation: CASSFSPGTGGRETQYF. The gene calls are TRBV12-3 or TRBV12-4 and TRBJ2-5, with 12 bases matching TRBD1. After removal of 3 bases from V and 4 bases from J, the junction contained 9 bases not matched to a gene. The CDR3 contains 17 residues.